The present entry profiles one TCR beta chain with its context. This entry is derived from a study of blood T cell repertoires in COVID-19. CDR1 LNHDA and CDR2 SQIVND come from the germline V gene (reference sequence). V shed 5 bases and J 11 bases; nucleotides not matched to a gene: 15. CDR3 length: 15 residues. In the authors' methods: By means of reference gene primer amplification, nucleated cell counts were estimated. The protocol was immunoSEQ multiplex PCR, while the TCRdb copy is restricted to in-frame clones and leaves out a portion. The D gene and trimming were derived from the DNA, and the V and J assignments and clone size from that table. The table lists approximately 15,000 clones, 73% of them singletons.

The chain employs TRBV19 and TRBJ2-4; 7 positions agree with TRBD1. Sequences were obtained from peripheral blood. The origin of this receptor is a man in his sixties or seventies with acute or convalescent COVID-19. CDR3: CASSEGVRGRSVQYF. CDR3 sequence (DNA): TGTGCCAGTAGTGAGGGTGTGAGGGGGCGGTCGGTTCAGTACTTC. Filled out from reference TRBV19 and TRBJ2-4, the complete variable domain reads DGGITQSPKYLFRKEGQNVTLSCEQNLNHDAMYWYRQDPGQGLRLIYYSQIVNDFQKGDIAEGYSVSREKKESFPLTVTSAQKNPTAFYLCASSEGVRGRSVQYFGAGTRLSVL.